These 31 T cell receptor beta chains were sequenced from one sample in a study of T cells after yellow fever vaccination. TCRdb reanalysed the 5' RACE reads using MiXCR and keeps one entry per CDR3 protein. Of just over 250,000 distinct CDR3 sequences in the sample, about 5% were seen once. Material: CD4+ T cells sorted from PBMCs, obtained on the day of the yellow fever booster vaccination. These receptors all stem from a man aged 18 to 29 who received the YFV17D yellow fever vaccine.

This clonotype was seen repeatedly, ten times or more. This rearrangement joins TRBV5-1 to TRBJ2-5; TRBD1 agrees at 8 bases. The V gene end was trimmed by 4 bases and the J gene end by 4 bases; junction bases not matched to a gene: 6. Per germline, CDR1 SGHRS and CDR2 YFSETQ. The length of the CDR3 is 14 residues. The CDR3 region has the DNA TGCGCCAGCAGCCCCAGGACAGGGCGAGAGACCCAGTACTTC. This codes for CASSPRTGRETQYF.

The CDR3 nucleotides are TGTGCCAGCAGTACCAGCGGTGTAGGAAACACCATATATTTT. Translation gives CASSTSGVGNTIYF. The chain has TRBV12-3 or TRBV12-4 and TRBJ1-3; D remains ambiguous. The CDR3 contains 14 residues. V shed 5 bases and J shed 4 bases, with 12 bases lying between them.

This clonotype was seen at least ten times. The chain combines TRBV25-1 with TRBJ1-3; D gene uncertain. Germline V gives CDR1 MGHDK, CDR2 SYGVNS. V was trimmed by 6 bases and J by 2 bases, leaving 11 bases between them. The CDR3 has 14 residues. The chain's CDR3 is CASSPGHTGNTIYF. In DNA form, the CDR3 reads TGTGCCAGCAGCCCCGGCCATACTGGAAACACCATATATTTT.

The chain carries TRBV4-1 and TRBJ1-4, with 11 bases identical to TRBD1. J lost 10 bases, V lost 0 bases, and 4 bases had no gene match. The CDR3 loop spans 15 amino acids. Germline values: CDR1 MGHRA, CDR2 YSYEKL. The CDR3 loop reads CASSQDQDRGRKLFF. The DNA of the CDR3 is TGCGCCAGCAGCCAAGATCAGGACAGGGGGCGAAAACTGTTTTTT.

The chain has TRBV5-1 and TRBJ1-4, with 8 positions matching TRBD1. The CDR3 covers 15 residues. Trimming took 4 bases from V and 8 from J; bases not matched to a gene: 10. Germline V lookup: CDR1 SGHRS, CDR2 YFSETQ. The CDR3 DNA reads as TGCGCCAGCAGCCTCACGACAGGGGATGAAGAAAAACTGTTTTTT. It yields the protein CASSLTTGDEEKLFF.

The V call is TRBV5-4, the J call TRBJ1-1; tentatively, D is TRBD1 (5 bases). Trimming cost V 0 bases and J 1 base, with 7 bases left between them. The CDR3 has 14 residues. Germline values: CDR1 SGHNT, CDR2 YYREEE (reference sequence). CDR3 nucleotides: TGTGCCAGCAGCTTGGACAGGAGGAACACTGAAGCTTTCTTT. It codes for CASSLDRRNTEAFF.

This sequence joins TRBV12-3 or TRBV12-4 and TRBJ2-4; 8 bases map to TRBD1. V dropped 6 bases and J dropped 6; count of bases not matched to a gene: 13. The CDR3 extends over 16 amino acids. The CDR3 reads CASSRSPLGQGNIQYF. The CDR3, as DNA: TGTGCCAGCAGCCGCTCCCCGCTCGGACAGGGAAACATTCAGTACTTC.

The gene calls are TRBV7-2 and TRBJ2-4, with TRBD2 matching 9 bases. This CDR3 is 17 amino acids long. Trimming took 0 bases from V and 7 from J; bases not matched to a gene: 10. Per the germline V gene, CDR1 is SGHTA and CDR2 is FQGNSA. This CDR3 reads CASSLAWGAGGFNIQYF. Written as DNA, the CDR3 is TGTGCCAGCAGCTTAGCGTGGGGAGCGGGGGGCTTCAACATTCAGTACTTC. Complete variable domain (other parts from reference TRBV7-2 and TRBJ2-4): GAGVSQSPSNKVTEKGKDVELRCDPISGHTALYWYRQSLGQGLEFLIYFQGNSAPDKSGLPSDRFSAERTGGSVSTLTIQRTQQEDSAVYLCASSLAWGAGGFNIQYFGAGTRLSVL.

Many counts were recorded for this clonotype. The genes are TRBV7-2 and TRBJ2-3; 9 bases are a match to TRBD2. This CDR3 spans 15 amino acids. V shed 9 bases, J shed 5 bases, and the junction held 12 bases outside the gene matches. Germline V CDR1 and CDR2: SGHTA, FQGNSA. The CDR3 DNA follows: TGTGCCAGTAGACCTCCGGGACTAGCAGAAGATACGCAGTATTTT. It specifies CASRPPGLAEDTQYF.

This clonotype was seen only a few times. The DNA for the CDR3 is TGCAGTGCTAGCCGGGGACTACCCTCTGGAAACACCATATATTTT. It translates to CSASRGLPSGNTIYF. The V call is TRBV20-1, the J call TRBJ1-3; D perhaps matches TRBD1 (5 bases). The length of the CDR3 is 15 residues. V lost 3 bases, J lost 0 bases, and 12 bases lay in between. Germline V gene sequence: CDR1 DFQATT, CDR2 SNEGSKA (reference sequence).

There are a few counts of this clonotype. This rearrangement joins TRBV29-1 to TRBJ2-6, with a possible D match to TRBD1 (5 bases). The V gene's germline CDR1 is SQVTM and CDR2 ANQGSEA. The V end lost 6 bases, the J end lost 4 bases, and 19 bases lay between the germline ends. This CDR3 is built from 16 residues. Written as DNA, the CDR3 is TGCAGCGTGACATTACAGGAATCCACCGGGGCCAACGTCCTGACTTTC. This codes for CSVTLQESTGANVLTF.

In its sample, this clonotype was seen a few times. The V call is TRBV12-3 or TRBV12-4, the J call TRBJ2-2, with 7 bases matching TRBD1. Unmatched junction bases numbered 6, after V lost 6 bases and J lost 5 bases. The CDR3 is 14 residues long. The CDR3 is CASSPGQQTGELFF. As DNA, the CDR3 is TGTGCCAGCAGCCCGGGACAGCAGACCGGGGAGCTGTTTTTT.

Only a few counts were recorded for this clonotype. The chain uses TRBV9 and TRBJ2-3, with 8 bases aligning to TRBD2. The V and J ends lost 0 bases and 2 bases, in that order; junction bases with no gene match: 8. There are 17 residues in the CDR3. Germline V CDR1 and CDR2: SGDLS, YYNGEE. The CDR3 reads CASSVGSGGLFTDTQYF. CDR3 nucleotides: TGTGCCAGCAGCGTAGGGTCGGGGGGGCTCTTCACAGATACGCAGTATTTT. The variable domain in full, with the rest retrieved from reference TRBV9 and TRBJ2-3, is DSGVTQTPKHLITATGQRVTLRCSPRSGDLSVYWYQQSLDQGLQFLIQYYNGEERAKGNILERFSAQQFPDLHSELNLSSLELGDSALYFCASSVGSGGLFTDTQYFGPGTRLTVL.

This clonotype was observed many times. The chain has TRBV29-1 and TRBJ2-7; 9 positions agree with TRBD1. The CDR3 extends over 11 amino acids. Germline V lookup: CDR1 SQVTM, CDR2 ANQGSEA. With V trimmed by 6 bases and J by 5 bases, 2 bases remained unmatched. The CDR3 DNA sequence: TGCAGCGTGGACAGGGGAGACGAGCAGTACTTC. This codes for CSVDRGDEQYF.

This rearrangement joins TRBV20-1 to TRBJ2-1; D unresolved. The V gene's germline CDR1 is DFQATT and CDR2 SNEGSKA (reference sequence). V dropped 0 bases and J dropped 5 bases, with 11 bases sitting between them. The CDR3 covers 14 residues. The CDR3 reads CSARDGVRNNEQFF. The CDR3 DNA follows: TGCAGTGCTAGAGATGGAGTACGGAACAATGAGCAGTTCTTC.

The rearrangement joins TRBV15 to TRBJ2-1, with D unclear. V lost 1 base, J lost 7 bases, and 11 bases lay in between. The CDR3 is made up of 14 amino acids. Looked up from germline, CDR1 is LNHNV and CDR2 is YYDKDF (reference sequence). The CDR3: CATSRGWSINEQFF. In DNA, the CDR3 is TGTGCCACCAGCAGAGGCTGGTCGATTAATGAGCAGTTCTTC.

The chain carries TRBV20-1 and TRBJ1-1; possibly TRBD1 for D (6 bases). The germline CDR1 and CDR2 sequences are DFQATT and SNEGSKA (reference sequence). CDR3 length: 14 amino acids. Trimming took 2 bases from V and 4 from J, leaving 14 bases between them. The DNA of the CDR3 is TGCAGTGCTAGACCGGCGGGGGCTCGCACTGAAGCTTTCTTT. Translated, it gives CSARPAGARTEAFF.

This clonotype was found a few times. The J gene is TRBJ2-7, the V gene TRBV6-2 or TRBV6-3; 11 bases map to TRBD1. Losses at the gene ends were 2 bases for V and 3 bases for J; bases not matched to a gene: 0. CDR3 size: 14 residues. Germline assignment: CDR1 MNHEY and CDR2 SVGEGT. CDR3 protein: CASSYGTGGYEQYV. Written as DNA, the CDR3 is TGTGCCAGCAGTTACGGGACAGGGGGCTACGAGCAGTACGTC.

This clonotype has ten or more counts. The rearrangement uses TRBV12-3 or TRBV12-4 and TRBJ2-5, with TRBD1 as a possible D gene (5 bases). The CDR3 consists of 14 residues. The V gene lost 3 bases and the J gene lost 2 bases, with 10 bases spanning the gap. The CDR3 bases are TGTGCCAGCAGTTTCCCCCAGGGTCAAGAGACCCAGTACTTC. Its translation is CASSFPQGQETQYF.

This sequence joins TRBV12-3 or TRBV12-4 and TRBJ1-1, with unresolved D. Trimming pared 6 bases from V and 3 bases from J, leaving 14 bases between. This CDR3 region has 14 residues. CDR3 protein: CASRDQISDTEAFF. The CDR3 coding sequence is TGTGCCAGCAGGGACCAGATAAGCGACACTGAAGCTTTCTTT.

This chain connects TRBV7-2 to TRBJ1-3, with D possibly TRBD1 on 5 matching bases. CDR1 is SGHTA and CDR2 is FQGNSA in the germline V gene. The CDR3 sequence is 12 residues long. The V end was cut by 6 bases, the J end by 4 bases, with 7 bases between. The CDR3 sequence: CASRPGGNTIYF. Written as DNA, the CDR3 is TGTGCCAGCAGGCCAGGGGGAAACACCATATATTTT.

This clonotype was recorded at least ten times. This rearrangement joins TRBV4-1 to TRBJ2-1, with 14 bases fitting TRBD2. This CDR3 is built from 17 residues. Germline lookup yields CDR1 MGHRA and CDR2 YSYEKL. After removal of 2 bases from V and 9 bases from J, the junction contained 9 bases not matched to a gene. Written as DNA, the CDR3 is TGCGCCAGCAGCCAACCAACGGGACTAGCGGGGGCAGGTGAGCAGTTCTTC. It translates to CASSQPTGLAGAGEQFF.

The chain uses TRBV6-5 and TRBJ2-1, with TRBD2 matching over 13 bases. The V gene end was trimmed by 6 bases and the J gene end by 8 bases; junction bases not matched to a gene: 13. The CDR3 has 17 residues. CDR1 is MNHEY, CDR2 SVGAGI, per germline. The CDR3 DNA is TGTGCCAGCAGCCAAGCAACCGGACTAGCGGGGGCCTATGAGCAGTTCTTC. This codes for CASSQATGLAGAYEQFF.

This clonotype showed up just a few times. The rearrangement links TRBV12-3 or TRBV12-4 to TRBJ1-2, with D possibly matching TRBD1 (5 bases). V lost 6 bases, J lost 4 bases, and 12 bases lay in between. CDR3 length equals 13 residues. The CDR3 DNA follows: TGTGCCAGCAGCCTCAGGGTGTCCTATGGCTACACCTTC. Translation: CASSLRVSYGYTF.

The V and J genes are TRBV7-3 and TRBJ2-1; 12 bases are shared with TRBD2. The length of the CDR3 is 15 residues. The germline CDR1 and CDR2 sequences are SGHTA and FQGTGA. Trimming at V came to 2 bases and at J to 7 bases, leaving 3 bases not matched to a gene. The CDR3 is CASSLGLAGRNEQFF. DNA of the CDR3: TGTGCCAGCAGCTTAGGACTAGCGGGGAGAAATGAGCAGTTCTTC. The whole variable domain, filled in from reference TRBV7-3 and TRBJ2-1, reads GAGVSQTPSNKVTEKGKYVELRCDPISGHTALYWYRQSLGQGPEFLIYFQGTGAADDSGLPNDRFFAVRPEGSVSTLKIQRTERGDSAVYLCASSLGLAGRNEQFFGPGTRLTVL.

This clonotype has just a few counts. The V and J genes are TRBV4-1 and TRBJ1-2; 8 positions match TRBD1. The junction had 5 bases not matched to a gene; V was cut back by 0 bases and J by 8 bases. The CDR3 is 14 amino acids. Germline V CDR1 and CDR2: MGHRA, YSYEKL. The CDR3, as DNA: TGCGCCAGCAGCCAAGAGTTAGGACAGGGAGGCTACACCTTC. Its translation is CASSQELGQGGYTF.

The J gene is TRBJ2-5, the V gene TRBV6-2 or TRBV6-3; 10 bases fit TRBD2. J lost 2 bases, V lost 2 bases, and 11 bases had no gene match. The CDR3 is made up of 18 amino acids. Germline-derived CDR1 and CDR2 are MNHEY and SVGEGT. The CDR3 sequence: CASSYLAGAPHLQETQYF. DNA for the CDR3: TGTGCCAGCAGTTACCTAGCGGGGGCCCCGCACCTTCAAGAGACCCAGTACTTC.

This clonotype was counted a few times. The rearrangement links TRBV4-3 to TRBJ1-2; no clear D. CDR3 length: 15 amino acids. V lost 1 base and J 2 bases, leaving 11 bases between the germline ends. The V gene's germline CDR1 is LGHNA and CDR2 YSLEER. The CDR3 here is CASSQVTGFNYGYTF. The CDR3 bases are TGCGCCAGCAGCCAAGTCACGGGCTTCAACTATGGCTACACCTTC.

This clonotype was recorded at least ten times. The junction shows a germline mismatch at one end, possibly a read error. This chain joins TRBV12-3 or TRBV12-4 and TRBJ2-1, with D unclear. The CDR3 sequence is 14 residues long. The CDR3 nucleotides are TGCGCCAGCAGCTTGCAGAGCTCCTACAATGAGCAGTTCTTC. Its translation: CASSLQSSYNEQFF.

The CDR3 region has the DNA TGCGCCAGCAGCCCTGGGGGGGATGGGGCCAACGTCCTGACTTTC. Translating it yields CASSPGGDGANVLTF. The chain is built from TRBV5-1 and TRBJ2-6, with 7 bases fitting TRBD2. This CDR3 is built from 15 residues. CDR1 SGHRS and CDR2 YFSETQ come from the germline V gene. Unmatched junction bases numbered 4, after V lost 4 bases and J lost 3 bases.

In this sample, this clonotype turned up a few times. This sequence joins TRBV4-2 and TRBJ1-6; D is possibly TRBD1 (6 bases). V lost 5 bases and J 6 bases, leaving 17 bases between the germline ends. CDR1 and CDR2 (germline): LGHNA, YNFKEQ. The CDR3 is 16 residues long. The CDR3 reads CASSSSGGQSNSPLHF. In DNA form, the CDR3 reads TGTGCCAGCAGCTCTTCAGGTGGACAGAGTAATTCACCCCTCCACTTT.